This T cell receptor beta chain originates from a study of CD8 T cells in ankylosing spondylitis (dated by TCRdb to about 2017). Regarding the complete study: The study profiled T cell receptor beta repertoires in healthy donors and ankylosing spondylitis patients to find disease-linked TCR variants. The whole study cohort included roughly 110 healthy donors and 25 ankylosing spondylitis patients. Samples of peripheral blood were taken, and for ankylosing spondylitis patients, synovial fluid was collected as well. Study-level results and caveats: The disease-linked clones showed a CD8+ phenotype and occurred at relatively low frequencies in peripheral blood. A TCR beta motif made up of several highly homologous amino acid variants appeared to be characteristic of blood from ankylosing spondylitis patients. According to the report, matched synovial fluid samples from ankylosing spondylitis patients were significantly enriched for the disease-linked clones. Some motif variants were previously reported in synovial fluid and blood of reactive arthritis patients, suggesting common disease-initiation mechanisms.

As regards this clonotype: Its antigen is not yet known. Base quality data are lacking; no much larger clone is found one base away.

Sequencing used an Illumina HiSeq 2500. TCR beta libraries were prepared by quantitative 5'-RACE with molecular barcodes. Per the authors' processing: A new computational method, built on a probabilistic model of VDJ rearrangement, was used to identify disease-linked TCR variants. TCRdb's own reprocessing of the public reads used fastp at Q25 and MiXCR and kept productive beta chains. All rows with the same CDR3 protein become a single entry with the most common DNA and genes. The V and J calls, along with clone size, are taken from TCRdb and not from the paper's own processing. The sample yields about 400,000 distinct CDR3 sequences; approximately 20% were counted once. In total, the top ten clones hold approximately 14% of the sample. The sample comprised blood, either unsorted or a sorted T cell fraction (not recorded which). This clonotype was obtained from a male donor with ankylosing spondylitis or in good health (not recorded which).

At the DNA level, the sequence is TGTGCCAGCACCGGGCTAGCGGGGGCGCAAGCCTACGAGCAGTACTTC. The resulting protein is CASTGLAGAQAYEQYF. The sequence links TRBV11-2 to TRBJ2-7; 10 central nucleotides agree with TRBD2. V is cut back by 7 bases and J by 2 bases, with 11 bases in the junction unmatched. From a lookup of the germline V gene, CDR1 and CDR2 are SGHAT and FQNNGV. The CDR3 has 16 amino acids, counting the end cysteine and phenylalanine. Just CDR3 DNA is preserved here, 48 bases in frame from base 1.